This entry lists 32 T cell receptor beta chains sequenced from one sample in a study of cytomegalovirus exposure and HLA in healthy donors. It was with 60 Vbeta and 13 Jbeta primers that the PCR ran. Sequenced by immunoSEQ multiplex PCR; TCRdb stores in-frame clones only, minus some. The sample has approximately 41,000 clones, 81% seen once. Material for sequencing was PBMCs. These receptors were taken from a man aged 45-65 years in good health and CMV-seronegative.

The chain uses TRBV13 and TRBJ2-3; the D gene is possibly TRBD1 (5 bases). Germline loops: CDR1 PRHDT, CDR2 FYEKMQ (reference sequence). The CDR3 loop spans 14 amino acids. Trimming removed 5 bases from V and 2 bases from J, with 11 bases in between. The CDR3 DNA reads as TGTGCCAGCAGCATCCAGGGCCACACAGATACGCAGTATTTT. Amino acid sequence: CASSIQGHTDTQYF.

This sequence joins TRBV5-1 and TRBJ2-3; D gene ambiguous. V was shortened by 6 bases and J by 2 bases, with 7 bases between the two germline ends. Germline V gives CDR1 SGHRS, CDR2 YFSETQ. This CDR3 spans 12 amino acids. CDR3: CASTLSTDTQYF. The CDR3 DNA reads TGCGCCAGCACCCTATCCACAGATACGCAGTATTTT.

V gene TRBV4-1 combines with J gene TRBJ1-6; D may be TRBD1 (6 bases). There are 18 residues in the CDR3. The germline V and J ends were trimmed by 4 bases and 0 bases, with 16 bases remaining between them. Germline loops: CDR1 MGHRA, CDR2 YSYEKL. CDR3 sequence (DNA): TGCGCCAGCAGCCTCCGACAGGTTACCCTCTCCTATAATTCACCCCTCCACTTT. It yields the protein CASSLRQVTLSYNSPLHF.

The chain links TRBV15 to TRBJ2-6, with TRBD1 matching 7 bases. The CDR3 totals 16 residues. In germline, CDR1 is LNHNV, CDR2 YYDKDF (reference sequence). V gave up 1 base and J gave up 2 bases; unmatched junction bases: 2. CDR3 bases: TGTGCCACCAGCAGAGGACAGGGTGCTGGGGCCAACGTCCTGACTTTC. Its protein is CATSRGQGAGANVLTF.

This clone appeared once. The CDR3 loop reads CASSVNRGWEETQYF. The CDR3 DNA sequence: TGTGCCAGCAGTGTAAACAGGGGCTGGGAAGAGACCCAGTACTTC. The chain carries TRBV6-1 and TRBJ2-5; 7 bases are shared with TRBD1. Germline loops: CDR1 MNHNS, CDR2 SASEGT. This CDR3 is built from 15 residues. Unmatched junction bases numbered 8, after V lost 4 bases and J lost 3 bases.

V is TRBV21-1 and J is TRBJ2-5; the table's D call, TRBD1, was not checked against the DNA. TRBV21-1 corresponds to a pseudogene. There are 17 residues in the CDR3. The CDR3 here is CASSNSGGQGNEETQYF. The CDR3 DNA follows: TGTGCCAGCAGCAACTCGGGGGGACAGGGAAACGAAGAGACCCAGTACTTC.

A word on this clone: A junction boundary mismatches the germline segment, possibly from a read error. The CDR3 here is CSSSLVQGYNEQFF. The CDR3 DNA follows: TGTTCCAGCAGCTTAGTACAGGGCTACAATGAGCAGTTCTTC. The rearrangement links TRBV7-9 to TRBJ2-1, with D perhaps matching TRBD1 (6 bases). CDR1 is SEHNR, CDR2 FQNEAQ, per germline (reference sequence). The CDR3 is 14 amino acids.

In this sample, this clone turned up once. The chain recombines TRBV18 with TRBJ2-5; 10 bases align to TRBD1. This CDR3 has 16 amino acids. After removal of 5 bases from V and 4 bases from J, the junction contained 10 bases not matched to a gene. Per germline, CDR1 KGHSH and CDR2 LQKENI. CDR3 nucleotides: TGTGCCAGCTCAGGAACCGGGACAGGGGTTGGAGAGACCCAGTACTTC. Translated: CASSGTGTGVGETQYF.

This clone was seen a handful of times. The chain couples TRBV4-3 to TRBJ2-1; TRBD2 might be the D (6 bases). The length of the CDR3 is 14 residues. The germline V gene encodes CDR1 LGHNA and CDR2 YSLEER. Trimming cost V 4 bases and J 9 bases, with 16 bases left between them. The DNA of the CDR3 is TGCGCCAGCAGCCGAGGAGGGGTATCGAGTGAGCAGTTCTTC. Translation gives CASSRGGVSSEQFF.

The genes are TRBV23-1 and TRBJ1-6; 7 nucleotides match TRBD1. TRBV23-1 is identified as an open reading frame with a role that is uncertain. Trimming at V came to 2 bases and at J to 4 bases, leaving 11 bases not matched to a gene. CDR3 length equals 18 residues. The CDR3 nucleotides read TGCGCCAGCAGTCAACCCAAGGGCACAGGGGATTATAATTCACCCCTCCACTTT. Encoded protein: CASSQPKGTGDYNSPLHF.

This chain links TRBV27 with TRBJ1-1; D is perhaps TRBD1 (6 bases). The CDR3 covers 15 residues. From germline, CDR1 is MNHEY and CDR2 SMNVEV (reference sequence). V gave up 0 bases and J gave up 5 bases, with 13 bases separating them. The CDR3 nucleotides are TGTGCCAGCAGTTTATCGAATCAGGGGAGAACTGAAGCTTTCTTT. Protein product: CASSLSNQGRTEAFF.

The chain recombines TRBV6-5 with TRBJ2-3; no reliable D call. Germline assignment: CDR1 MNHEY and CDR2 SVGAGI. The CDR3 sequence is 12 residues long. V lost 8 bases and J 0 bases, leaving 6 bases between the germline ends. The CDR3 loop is CASGRSTDTQYF. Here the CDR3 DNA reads TGTGCCAGCGGCAGGAGCACAGATACGCAGTATTTT.

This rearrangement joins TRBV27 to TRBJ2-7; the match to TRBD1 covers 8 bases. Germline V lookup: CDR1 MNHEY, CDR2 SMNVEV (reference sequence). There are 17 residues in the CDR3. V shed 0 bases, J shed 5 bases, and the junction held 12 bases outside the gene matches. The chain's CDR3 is CASSLSVLTGGTNEQYF. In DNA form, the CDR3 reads TGTGCCAGCAGTTTATCGGTTCTTACAGGGGGAACAAACGAGCAGTACTTC.

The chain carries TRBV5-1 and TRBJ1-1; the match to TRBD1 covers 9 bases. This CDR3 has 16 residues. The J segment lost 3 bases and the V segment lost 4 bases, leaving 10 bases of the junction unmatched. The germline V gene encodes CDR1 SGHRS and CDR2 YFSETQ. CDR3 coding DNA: TGCGCCAGCAGCCCCTGGACAGGGGTCTGGGACACTGAAGCTTTCTTT. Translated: CASSPWTGVWDTEAFF.

The CDR3 region has the DNA TGTGCCAGCAGCTCTACCGAACTGGGCCTGAACACTGAAGCTTTCTTT. This sequence encodes CASSSTELGLNTEAFF. The rearrangement joins TRBV7-9 to TRBJ1-1; D is unclear. Germline CDR1 reads SEHNR; CDR2 reads FQNEAQ (reference sequence). Deletions cut 4 bases from V and 0 bases from J, with 15 bases between. This CDR3 is built from 16 residues.

The CDR3 is CASSPGQASSYEQYF. CDR3 nucleotides: TGTGCCAGCAGCCCGGGACAAGCGAGCTCCTACGAGCAGTACTTC. V is TRBV9 and J is TRBJ2-7; D perhaps matches TRBD1 (6 bases). Germline-derived CDR1 and CDR2 are SGDLS and YYNGEE. The CDR3 loop spans 15 amino acids. Trimming took 4 bases from V and 0 from J, leaving 14 bases between them.

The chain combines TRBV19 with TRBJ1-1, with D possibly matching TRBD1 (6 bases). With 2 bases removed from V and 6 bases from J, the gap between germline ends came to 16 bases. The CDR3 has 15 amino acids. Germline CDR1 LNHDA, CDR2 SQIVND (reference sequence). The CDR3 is CASSILQGREAEAFF. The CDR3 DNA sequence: TGTGCCAGTAGTATACTTCAGGGGAGGGAGGCTGAAGCTTTCTTT.

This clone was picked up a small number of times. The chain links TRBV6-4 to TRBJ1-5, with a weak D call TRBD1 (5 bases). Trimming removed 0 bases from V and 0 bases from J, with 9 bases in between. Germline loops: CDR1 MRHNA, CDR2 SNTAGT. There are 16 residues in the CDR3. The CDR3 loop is CASSDSSTVSNQPQHF. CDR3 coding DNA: TGTGCCAGCAGTGACTCCTCGACAGTTAGCAATCAGCCCCAGCATTTT.

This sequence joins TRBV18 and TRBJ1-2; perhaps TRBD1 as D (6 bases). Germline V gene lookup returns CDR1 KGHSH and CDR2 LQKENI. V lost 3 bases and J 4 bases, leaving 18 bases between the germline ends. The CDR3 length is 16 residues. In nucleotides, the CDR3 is TGTGCCAGCTCACCCGATCTGGACAGCCTCCTCTATGGCTACACCTTC. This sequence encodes CASSPDLDSLLYGYTF.

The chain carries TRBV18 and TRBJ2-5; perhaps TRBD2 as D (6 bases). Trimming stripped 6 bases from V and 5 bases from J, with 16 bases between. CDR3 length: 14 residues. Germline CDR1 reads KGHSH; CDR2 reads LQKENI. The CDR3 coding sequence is TGTGCCAGCTCTCGTGCCGGGGGACGGGAGACCCAGTACTTC. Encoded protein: CASSRAGGRETQYF.

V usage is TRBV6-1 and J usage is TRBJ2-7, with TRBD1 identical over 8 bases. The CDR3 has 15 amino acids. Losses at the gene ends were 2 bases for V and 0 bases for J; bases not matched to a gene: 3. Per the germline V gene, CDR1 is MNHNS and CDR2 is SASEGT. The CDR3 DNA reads TGTGCCAGCAGTGAACAGGGGGCTGCCTCCTACGAGCAGTACTTC. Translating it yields CASSEQGAASYEQYF.

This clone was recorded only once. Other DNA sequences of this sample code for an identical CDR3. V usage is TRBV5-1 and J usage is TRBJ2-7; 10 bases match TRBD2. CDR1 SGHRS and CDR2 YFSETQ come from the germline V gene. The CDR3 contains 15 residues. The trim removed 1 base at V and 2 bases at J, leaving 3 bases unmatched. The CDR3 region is CASSLSSGRAYEQYF. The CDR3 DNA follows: TGCGCCAGCAGCTTGTCTAGCGGGAGAGCCTACGAGCAGTACTTC. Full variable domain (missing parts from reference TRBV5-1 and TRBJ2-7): KAGVTQTPRYLIKTRGQQVTLSCSPISGHRSVSWYQQTPGQGLQFLFEYFSETQRNKGNFPGRFSGRQFSNSRSEMNVSTLELGDSALYLCASSLSSGRAYEQYFGPGTRLTVT.

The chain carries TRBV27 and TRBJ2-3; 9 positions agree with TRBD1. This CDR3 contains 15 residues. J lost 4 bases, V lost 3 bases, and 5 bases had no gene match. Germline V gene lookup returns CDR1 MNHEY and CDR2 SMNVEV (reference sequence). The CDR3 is CASSFGTGRSDTQYF. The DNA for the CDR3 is TGTGCCAGCAGTTTCGGGACAGGGAGGTCAGATACGCAGTATTTT.

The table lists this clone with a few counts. The CDR3 nucleotides are TGTGCCAGCAGTTTATCGTATCAGGGGGCGAGGGATGGCTACACCTTC. Translation gives CASSLSYQGARDGYTF. The chain uses TRBV27 and TRBJ1-2; 8 bases agree with TRBD1. The CDR3 has 16 amino acids. The V and J ends lost 0 bases and 6 bases, in that order; junction bases with no gene match: 9. Germline lookup yields CDR1 MNHEY and CDR2 SMNVEV (reference sequence).

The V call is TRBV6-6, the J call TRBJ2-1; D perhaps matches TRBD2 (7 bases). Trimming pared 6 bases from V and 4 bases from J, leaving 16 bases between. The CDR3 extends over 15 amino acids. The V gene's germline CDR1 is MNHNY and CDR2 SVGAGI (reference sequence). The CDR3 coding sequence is TGTGCCAGCAGCGGGGGGCCTACAATTTACAATGAGCAGTTCTTC. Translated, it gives CASSGGPTIYNEQFF.

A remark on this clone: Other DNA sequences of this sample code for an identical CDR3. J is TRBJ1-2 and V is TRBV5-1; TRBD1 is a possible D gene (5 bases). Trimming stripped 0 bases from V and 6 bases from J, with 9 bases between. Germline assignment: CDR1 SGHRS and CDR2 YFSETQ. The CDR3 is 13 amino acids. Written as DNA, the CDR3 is TGCGCCAGCAGCTTGGGGCAGGGCAATGGCTACACCTTC. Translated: CASSLGQGNGYTF. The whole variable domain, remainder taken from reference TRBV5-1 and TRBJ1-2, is KAGVTQTPRYLIKTRGQQVTLSCSPISGHRSVSWYQQTPGQGLQFLFEYFSETQRNKGNFPGRFSGRQFSNSRSEMNVSTLELGDSALYLCASSLGQGNGYTFGSGTRLTVV.

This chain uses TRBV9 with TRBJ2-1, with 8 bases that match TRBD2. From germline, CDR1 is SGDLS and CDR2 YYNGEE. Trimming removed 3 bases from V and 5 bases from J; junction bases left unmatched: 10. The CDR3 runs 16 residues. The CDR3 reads CASSGGGSGRDNEQFF. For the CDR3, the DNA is TGTGCCAGCAGCGGCGGAGGGAGCGGGAGAGACAATGAGCAGTTCTTC.

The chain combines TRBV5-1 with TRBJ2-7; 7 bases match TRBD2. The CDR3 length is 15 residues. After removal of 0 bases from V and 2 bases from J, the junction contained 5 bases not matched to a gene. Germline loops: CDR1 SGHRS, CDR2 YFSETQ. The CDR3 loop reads CASSLGLGGPYEQYF. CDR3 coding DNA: TGCGCCAGCAGCTTGGGTTTGGGAGGGCCCTACGAGCAGTACTTC.

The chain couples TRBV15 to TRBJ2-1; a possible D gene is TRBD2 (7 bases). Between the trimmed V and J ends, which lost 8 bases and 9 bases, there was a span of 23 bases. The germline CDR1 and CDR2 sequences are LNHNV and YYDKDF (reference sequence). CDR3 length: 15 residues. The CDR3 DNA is TGTGCCACCCGATCGGCGGGGGCTCTACCAGTTGAGCAGTTCTTC. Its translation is CATRSAGALPVEQFF.

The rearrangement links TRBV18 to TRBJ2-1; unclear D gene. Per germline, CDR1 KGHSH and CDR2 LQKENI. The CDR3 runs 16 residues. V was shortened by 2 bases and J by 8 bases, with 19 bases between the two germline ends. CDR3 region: CASSPTPSDQLDEQFF. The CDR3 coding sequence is TGTGCCAGCTCACCAACCCCCAGCGACCAGCTCGATGAGCAGTTCTTC.

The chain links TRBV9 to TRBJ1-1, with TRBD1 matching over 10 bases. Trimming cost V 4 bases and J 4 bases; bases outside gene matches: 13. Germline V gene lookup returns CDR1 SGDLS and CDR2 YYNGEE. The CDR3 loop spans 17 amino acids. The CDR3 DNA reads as TGTGCCAGCAGCTTCAAACCGGGACAGGGGTCGGGCACTGAAGCTTTCTTT. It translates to CASSFKPGQGSGTEAFF.

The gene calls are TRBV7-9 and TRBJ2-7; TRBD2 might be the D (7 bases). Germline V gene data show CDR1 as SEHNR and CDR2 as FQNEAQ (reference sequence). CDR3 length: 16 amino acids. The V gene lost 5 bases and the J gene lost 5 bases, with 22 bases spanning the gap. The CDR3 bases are TGTGCCAGCAGCCCTAGGGGGGGGGCATCCTATGACGAGCAGTACTTC. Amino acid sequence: CASSPRGGASYDEQYF. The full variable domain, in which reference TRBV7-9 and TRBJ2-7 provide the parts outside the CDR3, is DTGVSQNPRHKITKRGQNVTFRCDPISEHNRLYWYRQTLGQGPEFLTYFQNEAQLEKSRLLSDRFSAERPKGSFSTLEIQRTEQGDSAMYLCASSPRGGASYDEQYFGPGTRLTVT.